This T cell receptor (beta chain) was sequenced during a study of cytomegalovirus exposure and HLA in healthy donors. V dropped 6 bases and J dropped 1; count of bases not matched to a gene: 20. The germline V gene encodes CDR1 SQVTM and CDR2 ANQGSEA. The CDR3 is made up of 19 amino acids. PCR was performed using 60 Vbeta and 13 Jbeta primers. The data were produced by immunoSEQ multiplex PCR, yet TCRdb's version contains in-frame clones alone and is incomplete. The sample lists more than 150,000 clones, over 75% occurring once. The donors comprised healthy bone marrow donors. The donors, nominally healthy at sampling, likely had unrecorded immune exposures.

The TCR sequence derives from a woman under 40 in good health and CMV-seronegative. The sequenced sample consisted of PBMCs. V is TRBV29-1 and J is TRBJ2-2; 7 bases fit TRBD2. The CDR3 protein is CSVRYVEPRTSWNTGELFF. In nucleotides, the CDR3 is TGCAGCGTCCGGTACGTAGAGCCCCGGACTAGTTGGAACACCGGGGAGCTGTTTTTT.